The 12 T cell receptor beta chains listed next were all sequenced from one sample in a study of glioma-infiltrating T cells after dendritic cell vaccination. Measured with immunoSEQ multiplex PCR; TCRdb has only the in-frame clones, and not every one. The table has tens of thousands of clones, about 85% seen once. Time point noted: after dendritic cell vaccination, including at tumor progression/relapse. Sample: blood, taken after dendritic cell vaccination. These receptor sequences come from a human donor with glioblastoma.

The CDR3 sequence: CSAGTEAFF. The CDR3 DNA reads as TGCAGCGCGGGCACTGAAGCTTTCTTT. The genes are TRBV29-1 and TRBJ1-1; unclear D gene. This CDR3 has 9 amino acids. CDR1 is SQVTM and CDR2 is ANQGSEA in the germline V gene. V dropped 7 bases and J dropped 4 bases, with 4 bases sitting between them.

This clone was observed once. The rearrangement links TRBV4-1 to TRBJ2-3, with D unresolved. The germline V and J ends were trimmed by 2 bases and 4 bases, with 4 bases remaining between them. The CDR3 contains 12 residues. Germline assignment: CDR1 MGHRA and CDR2 YSYEKL. The CDR3 coding sequence is TGCGCCAGCAGCCAACTGTCAGATACGCAGTATTTT. Its protein is CASSQLSDTQYF.

This chain uses TRBV19 with TRBJ1-5, with D perhaps matching TRBD1 (5 bases). There are 14 residues in the CDR3. Trimming stripped 1 base from V and 9 bases from J, with 13 bases between. CDR1 LNHDA and CDR2 SQIVND come from the germline V gene (reference sequence). The CDR3 coding sequence is TGTGCCAGTAGTATAGGGACAAGATACCGGCCCCAGCATTTT. As protein: CASSIGTRYRPQHF.

The rearrangement uses TRBV27 and TRBJ1-4, with TRBD1 matching over 10 bases. CDR1 and CDR2 (germline): MNHEY, SMNVEV (reference sequence). The CDR3 has 16 residues. The V gene end was trimmed by 6 bases and the J gene end by 3 bases; junction bases not matched to a gene: 7. CDR3 sequence reads: CASSRGQGNSNEKLFF. CDR3 bases: TGTGCCAGCAGCCGGGGACAGGGGAACTCTAATGAAAAACTGTTTTTT.

The V gene is TRBV6-6, the J gene TRBJ2-7, with TRBD2 as a possible D gene (6 bases). CDR3 length: 14 residues. The germline V and J ends were trimmed by 2 bases and 4 bases, with 12 bases remaining between them. Germline V gene data show CDR1 as MNHNY and CDR2 as SVGAGI (reference sequence). CDR3 bases: TGTGCCAGCAGTTACGCGGGGCCAGTATACGAGCAGTACTTC. Amino acids: CASSYAGPVYEQYF.

V usage is TRBV28 and J usage is TRBJ2-2, with 7 bases that match TRBD2. V trimming: 1 base; J trimming: 5 bases; junction bases outside the gene matches: 13. Germline V CDR1 and CDR2: MDHEN, SYDVKM. The CDR3 runs 18 residues. The CDR3 DNA sequence: TGTGCCAGCAGTTTATTGATCCTGGGGGGGAGGAGGACCGGGGAGCTGTTTTTT. As protein: CASSLLILGGRRTGELFF.

The chain combines TRBV5-1 with TRBJ2-7, with 9 bases matching TRBD2. The V and J ends lost 0 bases and 3 bases, in that order; junction bases with no gene match: 10. Germline V gene data show CDR1 as SGHRS and CDR2 as YFSETQ. The CDR3 spans 17 residues. The CDR3 loop reads CASSLGVAGAEFYEQYF. CDR3 DNA sequence: TGCGCCAGCAGCTTGGGTGTAGCGGGAGCCGAATTCTACGAGCAGTACTTC.

This chain links TRBV5-4 with TRBJ2-1; D unclear. This CDR3 spans 12 amino acids. Trimming removed 0 bases from V and 5 bases from J, with 3 bases in between. Per the germline V gene, CDR1 is SGHNT and CDR2 is YYREEE (reference sequence). This CDR3 is CASSLVDNEQFF. DNA of the CDR3: TGTGCCAGCAGCTTGGTAGACAATGAGCAGTTCTTC.

The V gene is TRBV19, the J gene TRBJ1-1; no clear D gene. The CDR3 length is 13 residues. Germline values: CDR1 LNHDA, CDR2 SQIVND (reference sequence). The ends were cut back, 7 bases at V and 3 bases at J, with 12 bases in the middle. CDR3 bases: TGTGCCAGTACTGAGGCCAAGTACACTGAAGCTTTCTTT. This sequence encodes CASTEAKYTEAFF.

This chain uses TRBV6-1 with TRBJ2-7, with a weak D call TRBD2 (6 bases). V shed 0 bases and J shed 2 bases, with 17 bases lying between them. Germline assignment: CDR1 MNHNS and CDR2 SASEGT. The CDR3 is made up of 17 amino acids. CDR3 coding DNA: TGTGCCAGCAGTGAAGCGCTTGGAGGGGCGGTCGCCTACGAGCAGTACTTC. It is translated as CASSEALGGAVAYEQYF.

This clone has just one count. The rearrangement links TRBV5-1 to TRBJ2-2, with TRBD1 identical over 11 bases. V lost 4 bases, J lost 8 bases, and 13 bases stayed unmatched. This CDR3 contains 17 residues. Germline V gives CDR1 SGHRS, CDR2 YFSETQ. The CDR3 protein is CASSKGQGARFEGELFF. The CDR3 DNA reads as TGCGCCAGCAGCAAAGGACAGGGGGCGCGTTTTGAAGGGGAGCTGTTTTTT. Supplemented by reference TRBV5-1 and TRBJ2-2, the full variable domain reads KAGVTQTPRYLIKTRGQQVTLSCSPISGHRSVSWYQQTPGQGLQFLFEYFSETQRNKGNFPGRFSGRQFSNSRSEMNVSTLELGDSALYLCASSKGQGARFEGELFFGEGSRLTVL.

The V gene is TRBV27, the J gene TRBJ2-3; tentative D call: TRBD2 (7 bases). Trimming removed 3 bases from V and 0 bases from J, with 19 bases in between. The germline V gene encodes CDR1 MNHEY and CDR2 SMNVEV (reference sequence). The CDR3 consists of 18 residues. CDR3 residues: CASSFRGRIAGSTDTQYF. In nucleotides, the CDR3 is TGTGCCAGCAGTTTCAGGGGTAGGATAGCGGGTAGCACAGATACGCAGTATTTT.